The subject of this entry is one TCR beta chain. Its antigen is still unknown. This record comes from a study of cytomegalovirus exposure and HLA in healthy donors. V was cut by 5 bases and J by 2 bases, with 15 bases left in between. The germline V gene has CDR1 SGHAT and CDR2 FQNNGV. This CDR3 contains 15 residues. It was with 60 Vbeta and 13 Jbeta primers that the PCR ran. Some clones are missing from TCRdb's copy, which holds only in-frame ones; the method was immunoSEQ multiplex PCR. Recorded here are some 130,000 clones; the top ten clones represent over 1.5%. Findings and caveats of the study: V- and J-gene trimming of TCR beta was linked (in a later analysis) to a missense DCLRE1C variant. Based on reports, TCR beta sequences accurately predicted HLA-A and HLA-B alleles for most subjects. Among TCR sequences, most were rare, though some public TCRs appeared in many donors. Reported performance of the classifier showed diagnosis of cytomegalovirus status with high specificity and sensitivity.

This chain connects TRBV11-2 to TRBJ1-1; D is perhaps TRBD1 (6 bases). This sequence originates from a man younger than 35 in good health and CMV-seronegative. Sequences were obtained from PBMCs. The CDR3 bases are TGTGCCAGCAGCGGGGACACAGCAGGAAACACTGAAGCTTTCTTT. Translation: CASSGDTAGNTEAFF.